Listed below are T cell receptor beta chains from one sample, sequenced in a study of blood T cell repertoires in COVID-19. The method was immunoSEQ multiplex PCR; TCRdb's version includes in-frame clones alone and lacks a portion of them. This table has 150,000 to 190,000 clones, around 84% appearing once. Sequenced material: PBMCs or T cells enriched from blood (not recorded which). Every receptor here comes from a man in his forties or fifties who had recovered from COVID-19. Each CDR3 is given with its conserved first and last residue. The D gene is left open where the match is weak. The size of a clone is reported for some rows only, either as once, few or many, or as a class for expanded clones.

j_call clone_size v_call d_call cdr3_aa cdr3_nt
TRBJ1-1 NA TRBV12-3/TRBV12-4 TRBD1 CASTMGQLTEAFF TGTGCCAGCACCATGGGACAGCTCACTGAAGCTTTCTTT
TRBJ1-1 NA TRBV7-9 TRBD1 CASSSDRVQWVSRTEAFF TGTGCCAGCAGCTCGGACAGGGTCCAGTGGGTGAGTCGTACTGAAGCTTTCTTT
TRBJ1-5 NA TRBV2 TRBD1 CASTQDRNQPQHF TGTGCCAGCACCCAGGACAGGAATCAGCCCCAGCATTTT
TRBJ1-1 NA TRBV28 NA CASREVANTEAFF TGTGCCAGCAGGGAGGTTGCGAACACTGAAGCTTTCTTT
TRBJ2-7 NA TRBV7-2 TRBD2 CASSTTLAGGTYEQYF TGTGCCAGCAGCACCACGCTAGCGGGGGGGACCTACGAGCAGTACTTC
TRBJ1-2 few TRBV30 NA CAWTDRIGRGVYGYTF TGTGCCTGGACCGATAGAATTGGACGGGGAGTCTATGGCTACACCTTC
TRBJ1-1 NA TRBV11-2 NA CASSLVAGQGTEAFF TGTGCCAGCAGCTTAGTAGCGGGGCAAGGCACTGAAGCTTTCTTT
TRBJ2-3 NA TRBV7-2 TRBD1 CASSFRQGSDTQYF TGTGCCAGCAGCTTTAGACAGGGGTCAGATACGCAGTATTTT
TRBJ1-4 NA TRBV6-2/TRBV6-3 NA CASSLEVGRLFF TGTGCCAGCAGTCTGGAGGTCGGAAGACTGTTTTTT
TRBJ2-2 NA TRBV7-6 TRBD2 CASSPRTSGGSGTGELFF TGTGCCAGCAGCCCCCGGACTAGCGGGGGAAGTGGCACCGGGGAGCTGTTTTTT
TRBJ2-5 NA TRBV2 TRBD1 CASSAQDRTQETQYF TGTGCCAGCAGTGCACAGGACAGGACCCAAGAGACCCAGTACTTC
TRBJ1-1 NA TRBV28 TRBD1 CASSLLGGQTEAFF TGTGCCAGCAGTTTGCTAGGGGGACAGACTGAAGCTTTCTTT
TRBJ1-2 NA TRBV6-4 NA CASSNGVTGYGYTF TGTGCCAGCAGTAATGGTGTGACAGGCTATGGCTACACCTTC
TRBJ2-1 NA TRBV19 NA CASSIQGWGNEQFF TGTGCCAGTAGTATTCAGGGGTGGGGCAATGAGCAGTTCTTC
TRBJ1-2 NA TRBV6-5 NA CASRRDYGYTF TGTGCCAGCAGACGGGACTATGGCTACACCTTC
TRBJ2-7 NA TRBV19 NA CASSNVGRSYEQYF TGTGCCAGTAGTAATGTGGGCCGCTCCTACGAGCAGTACTTC
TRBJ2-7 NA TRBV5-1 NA CASSLDVSMGPYEQYF TGCGCCAGCAGCTTGGATGTCTCAATGGGGCCGTACGAGCAGTACTTC
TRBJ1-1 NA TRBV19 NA CASKRGMNTEAFF TGTGCCAGTAAACGAGGGATGAACACTGAAGCTTTCTTT
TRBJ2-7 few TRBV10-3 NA CAISESAGNSYEQYF TGTGCCATCAGTGAGTCTGCAGGGAATTCCTACGAGCAGTACTTC
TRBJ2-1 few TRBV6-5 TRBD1 CASSYSGGQGGNEQFF TGTGCCAGCAGTTACTCTGGGGGACAGGGCGGCAATGAGCAGTTCTTC
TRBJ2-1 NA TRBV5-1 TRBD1 CASSLATGAYNEQFF TGCGCCAGCAGCTTGGCGACAGGGGCCTACAATGAGCAGTTCTTC
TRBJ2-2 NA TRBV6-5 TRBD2 CASRPTSVGTGELFF TGTGCCAGCAGACCGACTAGCGTAGGCACCGGGGAGCTGTTTTTT
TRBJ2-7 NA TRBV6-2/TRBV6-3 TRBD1 CASSYEGQGTYEQYF TGTGCCAGCAGTTACGAGGGACAGGGGACCTACGAGCAGTACTTC
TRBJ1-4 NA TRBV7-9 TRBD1 CASTPDRSNEKLFF TGTGCCAGCACCCCGGACAGGAGTAATGAAAAACTGTTTTTT
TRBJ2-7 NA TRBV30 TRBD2 CAWSWASGDYEQYF TGTGCCTGGAGTTGGGCTAGCGGGGACTACGAGCAGTACTTC
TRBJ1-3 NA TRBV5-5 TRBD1 CASRSGQGHGNTIYF TGTGCCAGCAGATCGGGACAGGGTCATGGAAACACCATATATTTT
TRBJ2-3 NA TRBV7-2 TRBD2 CASSLRLAGGTDTQYF TGTGCCAGCAGCTTGAGACTAGCGGGGGGCACAGATACGCAGTATTTT
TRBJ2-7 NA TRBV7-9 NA CASSPSTGSEGQYF TGTGCCAGCAGCCCTTCGACAGGTTCAGAAGGGCAGTACTTC
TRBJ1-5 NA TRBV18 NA CASSPLTENQPQHF TGTGCCAGCTCACCACTGACTGAGAATCAGCCCCAGCATTTT
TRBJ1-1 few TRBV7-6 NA CASSLLARQLNTEAFF TGTGCCAGCAGCTTGTTAGCGAGGCAGTTGAACACTGAAGCTTTCTTT
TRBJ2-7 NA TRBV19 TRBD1 CASNETGLSYEQYF TGTGCCAGTAATGAGACAGGGCTCTCCTACGAGCAGTACTTC
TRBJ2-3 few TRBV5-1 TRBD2 CASSFGLVGNTDTQYF TGCGCCAGCAGCTTCGGACTAGTCGGGAACACAGATACGCAGTATTTT
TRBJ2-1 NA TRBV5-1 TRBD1 CASSFGTEYNEQFF TGCGCCAGCAGCTTCGGGACAGAATACAATGAGCAGTTCTTC
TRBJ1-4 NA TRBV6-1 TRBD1 CASSVGQGNEKLFF TGTGCCAGCAGCGTGGGACAGGGCAATGAAAAACTGTTTTTT
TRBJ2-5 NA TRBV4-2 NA CASSRTGETQYF TGTGCCAGCAGCCGAACCGGAGAGACCCAGTACTTC